These T cell receptor beta chains were read from a single sample in a study of spatial heterogeneity in lung cancer. Via MiXCR, TCRdb re-called the 5' RACE reads, giving one row per CDR3 protein. The repertoire consists of approximately 50,000 distinct CDR3 sequences, with 6.5% to 7.5% occurring once and the leading ten covering around 35%. The sequencing here drew on PBMCs, taken at follow-up. Source of these receptors: a female donor with early-stage non-small cell lung cancer. Each CDR3 is given with its conserved first and last residue. The D gene is left open where the match is weak. Part of the rows lack a size; the others show once, few, many or a class for expanded clones.

TRBV4-1	TRBJ1-1	NA	many	TGCGCCAGCAGCCAAGGCAACCCTTTAAACACTGAAGCTTTCTTT	CASSQGNPLNTEAFF
TRBV5-6	TRBJ2-3	NA	few	TGTGCCAGCAGCTTAAAACCAGGGGATTCGCAGTATTTT	CASSLKPGDSQYF
TRBV15	TRBJ1-3	NA	many	TGTGCCACCAGCAGAGACAGGGATCAAGGAAACACCATATATTTT	CATSRDRDQGNTIYF
TRBV5-6	TRBJ1-1	NA	few	TGTGCCAGCAGCTTGTTGCGGAAGAACACTGAAGCTTTCTTT	CASSLLRKNTEAFF
TRBV6-5	TRBJ1-3	NA	many	TGTGCCAGCAGTCAAGGGCACTCTGGAAACACCATATATTTT	CASSQGHSGNTIYF
TRBV11-3	TRBJ1-4	TRBD1	NA	TGTGCCAGCAGCTCGGGACAGGGGGAGGACGAAAAACTGTTTTTT	CASSSGQGEDEKLFF
TRBV20-1	TRBJ2-5	NA	NA	TGCAGTGCTAGAAAGGACCAGTACCAAGAGACCCAGTACTTC	CSARKDQYQETQYF
TRBV6-1	TRBJ2-5	NA	few	TGTGCCAGCAGACGGGGCCGGAGGGATGAGACCCAGTACTTC	CASRRGRRDETQYF
TRBV7-9	TRBJ2-7	NA	many	TGTGCCAGCAGCTTAGTCGAGAACCTCCACGAGCAGTACTTC	CASSLVENLHEQYF
TRBV9	TRBJ2-2	NA	many	TGTGCCAGCAGCGTAGTTCCGTACACCGGGGAGCTGTTTTTT	CASSVVPYTGELFF
TRBV5-4	TRBJ2-1	NA	NA	TGTGCCAGCAGCCGCGATCAAATTGGGGGCTACAATGAGCAGTTCTTC	CASSRDQIGGYNEQFF
TRBV29-1	TRBJ1-1	TRBD1	NA	TGCAGCGTTGAAGGGCAACAGGGGGGGACGAACACTGAAGCTTTCTTT	CSVEGQQGGTNTEAFF
TRBV6-1	TRBJ1-1	TRBD1	NA	TGTGCCAGCAGTGATCAGGGACAGGGTGAAGCTTTCTTT	CASSDQGQGEAFF
TRBV6-5	TRBJ2-5	TRBD1	NA	TGTGCCAGCAGTTGGACAGGGGTAGAGACCCAGTACTTC	CASSWTGVETQYF
TRBV6-5	TRBJ1-2	NA	few	TGTGCCAGCAGTCGGGACCTATACTATGGCTACACCTTC	CASSRDLYYGYTF
TRBV5-5	TRBJ1-6	NA	NA	TGTGCCAGCAGCTTCAGGGTGGAACAGGCTAATAATTCACCCCTCCACTTT	CASSFRVEQANNSPLHF
TRBV13	TRBJ1-6	NA	many	TGTGCCAGCAGCCGAAGTAATTCACCCCTCCACTTT	CASSRSNSPLHF
TRBV2	TRBJ2-2	NA	many	TGTGCCAGCAGTCTATTTCGGGCGAACACCGGGGAGCTGTTTTTT	CASSLFRANTGELFF
TRBV18	TRBJ2-7	NA	NA	TGTGCCAGCTCACCCCCGGACGGCTACGAGCAGTACTTC	CASSPPDGYEQYF
TRBV16	TRBJ1-1	NA	many	TGTGCCAGCACTCCCGATCCCGGCAACACTGAAGCTTTCTTT	CASTPDPGNTEAFF
TRBV12-3/TRBV12-4	TRBJ1-3	TRBD1	many	TGTGCCAGCAGCCCAGGGGGGCCCGGGGCTGGAAACACCATATATTTT	CASSPGGPGAGNTIYF
TRBV2	TRBJ2-7	NA	many	TGTGCCAGCAACAGGGACTCCTACGAGCAGTACTTC	CASNRDSYEQYF
TRBV28	TRBJ2-3	NA	many	TGTGCCAGCAGTTTTGGGGGGCTAGCGGTGCATACGCAGTATTTT	CASSFGGLAVHTQYF
TRBV2	TRBJ2-7	TRBD2	many	TGTGCCAGCAGTGACGGGACTCGGGGGGTGAGTGAGCAGTACTTC	CASSDGTRGVSEQYF
TRBV5-6	TRBJ2-3	NA	few	TGTGCCAGCAGCCAACGTGCTTTGTGGGTTACAGATACGCAGTATTTT	CASSQRALWVTDTQYF
TRBV27	TRBJ1-1	TRBD1	few	TGTGCCAGCAGCCTAGGACAGGGAGGAGCTTTCTTT	CASSLGQGGAFF
TRBV6-5	TRBJ2-7	NA	many	TGTGCCAGCAGTTACTCGAGCCTCTACGAGCAGTACTTC	CASSYSSLYEQYF
TRBV5-1	TRBJ1-1	NA	NA	TGCGCCAGCAGCTTGGGGGCCTATGAAGCTTTCTTT	CASSLGAYEAFF
TRBV2	TRBJ2-1	TRBD2	NA	TGTGCCAGCAGTCGCCCCGGGACTAGGTTTAATGAGCAGTTCTTC	CASSRPGTRFNEQFF
TRBV11-2	TRBJ2-3	NA	few	TGTGCCAGCAGCACCCCAGATACGCAGTATTTT	CASSTPDTQYF
TRBV7-9	TRBJ2-1	NA	many	TGTGCCAGCAGGAACGGAGAGGGGAACAATGAGCAGTTCTTC	CASRNGEGNNEQFF
TRBV6-2/TRBV6-3	TRBJ1-5	NA	NA	TGTGCCACCACCACGGGGAAGATGCCCCAGCATTTT	CATTTGKMPQHF
TRBV19	TRBJ1-2	NA	NA	TGTGCCAGTAGTATTGGCCGGCCCGCTGGAGGCTACACCTTC	CASSIGRPAGGYTF
TRBV29-1	TRBJ1-1	NA	many	TGCAGCGCCCAACAGGGTTCCCTCGGAACTGAAGCTTTCTTT	CSAQQGSLGTEAFF
TRBV20-1	TRBJ2-5	TRBD2	many	TGCAGTCTTCTGGTTAGCGGGGGGCGTGAGACCCAGTACTTC	CSLLVSGGRETQYF
TRBV7-9	TRBJ2-1	TRBD2	NA	TGTGCCAGCAGCCCTCGGGGTAGCGGGGGTCAGGGCTACAATGAGCAGTTCTTC	CASSPRGSGGQGYNEQFF
TRBV15	TRBJ2-1	NA	few	TGTGCCACCAGCCTCAGATTCGATGAGCAGTTCTTC	CATSLRFDEQFF
TRBV5-1	TRBJ1-1	NA	few	TGCGCCAGCAGCTTGGTCATGGGGTCGGGAGCTTTCTTT	CASSLVMGSGAFF
TRBV3-1	TRBJ1-6	NA	many	TGTGCCAGCAGCCAGGGGCCAGTGCAGGGGACACCCCTCCACTTT	CASSQGPVQGTPLHF
TRBV28	TRBJ2-7	NA	many	TGTGCCAGCAGTTTAATTCCCTCCGCGACAGCGGTCTACGAGCAGTACTTC	CASSLIPSATAVYEQYF
TRBV19	TRBJ1-5	NA	few	TGTGCCAGTAAAGAACAGGCCCATCAGCCCCAGCATTTT	CASKEQAHQPQHF
TRBV20-1	TRBJ2-5	TRBD1	many	TGCAGTGCTAGACCAGACAGGGGTAGTCGGGAGACCCAGTACTTC	CSARPDRGSRETQYF
TRBV11-2	TRBJ1-1	TRBD1	few	TGTGCCAGCAGCTTAGGGCCCCCGGGACAGGCCCTTCTAAGGAGGGCTGAAGCTTTCTTT	CASSLGPPGQALLRRAEAFF
TRBV7-2	TRBJ1-5	NA	many	TGTGCCAGCAGCTTAGTGTTCACAGAGAGCAATCAGCCCCAGCATTTT	CASSLVFTESNQPQHF
TRBV6-5	TRBJ2-7	NA	many	TGTGCCAGCAAACGGAATTCTTACTACGAGCAGTACTTC	CASKRNSYYEQYF
TRBV7-3	TRBJ2-3	TRBD1	many	TGTGCCAGCAGCTTAATCGGACAGGGACCAGATACGCAGTATTTT	CASSLIGQGPDTQYF
TRBV5-5	TRBJ2-3	NA	many	TGTGCCAGCAGCCTTGCCGGGACAACCTCCACAGATACGCAGTATTTT	CASSLAGTTSTDTQYF
TRBV3-1	TRBJ2-7	TRBD2	NA	TGTGCCAGCAGCCGAGCCGATACCGGGACTAGCGCCGGCAAGCAGTACTTC	CASSRADTGTSAGKQYF
TRBV15	TRBJ2-5	NA	NA	TGTGCCACCAGCAGAGGTGTTTCGGAGACCCAGTACTTC	CATSRGVSETQYF
TRBV6-6	TRBJ1-3	NA	NA	TGTGCCAGCAGCCTCCCAGGGACCTCTGGAAACACCATATATTTT	CASSLPGTSGNTIYF
TRBV5-1	TRBJ2-5	TRBD2	many	TGCGCCAGCAGCTACCCCAAGCGGGGGGGCCGGGAGACCCAGTACTTC	CASSYPKRGGRETQYF
TRBV20-1	TRBJ1-4	TRBD1	many	TGCAGTGCTAGAGCGTTAAGACAGGGGACTAATGAAAAACTGTTTTTT	CSARALRQGTNEKLFF